This T cell receptor (beta chain) is from a study of control samples from healthy donors and cancer patients. The V gene's germline CDR1 is KGHSH and CDR2 LQKENI. The length of the CDR3 is 15 residues. The V and J ends lost 6 bases and 8 bases respectively, with 19 bases between them. Measured with immunoSEQ multiplex PCR; TCRdb has only the in-frame clones, and not every one. The data show 65,000 to 80,000 clones, with around 90% seen just once and under 2.5% held by the top ten. The rearrangement joins TRBV18 to TRBJ2-2; possibly TRBD1 for D (6 bases). The receptor comes from a woman aged 60 to 75 with head and neck cancer. Sequencing was performed on PBMCs. The DNA of the CDR3 is TGTGCCAGCTCGCCCCTCCAGGGGAATTCGGGGGAGCTGTTTTTT. It yields the protein CASSPLQGNSGELFF.